This T cell receptor beta chain was found in a study of cytomegalovirus exposure and HLA in healthy donors. Study overall: The roughly 110 validation repertoires were reported in a later analysis to have been generated on the same platform as the 666 first-cohort repertoires.

Profiling relied on immunoSEQ multiplex PCR, and the TCRdb table lists in-frame clones only, not all of them. Among around 160,000 clones listed, around nine tenths were seen once. The length of the CDR3 is 15 residues. Germline V gives CDR1 MNHNS, CDR2 SASEGT. Trimming stripped 0 bases from V and 3 bases from J, with 9 bases between. Study-level findings and limits: First-cohort TCR clusters were later found to tend to co-occur in the 120 or so validation repertoires. The study labeled more than 150 TCR beta chains cytomegalovirus-associated.

The table lists this clone with a count of one. What it recognizes is unknown. The source material was PBMCs. This receptor was taken from a man aged 18 to 29 in good health and CMV-seronegative. The chain uses TRBV6-1 and TRBJ1-5; D is unclear. Here the CDR3 reads CASSEAEIYNQPQHF. CDR3 nucleotides: TGTGCCAGCAGTGAAGCGGAGATATACAATCAGCCCCAGCATTTT.